This T cell receptor beta chain was obtained from a study of T-cell memory formation after mild COVID-19. Study-wide points: Cross-reactive memory apparently joined, as some responding clones appeared in pre-infection memory. Clones that contracted clustered mainly in CM and EM if CD4+ and in EMRA if CD8+.

5'RACE primed at constant segments yielded TCR alpha and TCR beta cDNA libraries bearing sample barcodes and UMIs. TCRdb re-analysed the 5' RACE reads in MiXCR, keeping a single row per CDR3 protein. The sample has 300,000 to 400,000 distinct CDR3 sequences, 13% to 15% seen once; the top ten hold under 25%. This clonotype was detected many times. Its target is not known. The CDR3 contains 15 residues. Germline-derived CDR1 and CDR2 are SGHRS and YFSETQ. V lost 0 bases to trimming and J lost 6 bases, with 12 bases between them. This receptor was identified in a man between 18 and 29 years old who had mild COVID-19 (a few samples of this study predate the infection). Cell type and time point are not known. The V and J genes are TRBV5-1 and TRBJ2-2; tentatively, D is TRBD2 (6 bases). Sequenced material: PBMCs or a T cell subset sorted from them (not recorded which). CDR3 protein: CASSLVKGGAGELFF. The CDR3 coding sequence is TGCGCCAGCAGCTTGGTAAAGGGAGGTGCCGGGGAGCTGTTTTTT.